A single T cell receptor (beta chain) is shown here with its context. The antigen remains unidentified. The authors used template switching to add a universal primer site and gave cDNA unique molecular identifiers. Each CDR3 protein is one row after TCRdb ran MiXCR on the 5' RACE reads. The sample holds approximately 690,000 distinct CDR3 sequences, 6.1% seen once. This entry belongs to a study of identical twins. CDR3 length: 16 residues. V was clipped by 1 base and J by 4 bases; unmatched bases: 5. The germline V gene encodes CDR1 MGHRA and CDR2 YSYEKL. Study results and caveats: Diverse VJ usage suggested most zero-insertion clonotypes were not invariant T cells. Fewer insertions were carried by abundant cord blood beta clonotypes, but none was seen in memory repertoires. In monozygotic twins, models underestimated the sharing of out-of-frame TCR alpha.

This chain uses TRBV4-1 with TRBJ2-2; 8 bases line up with TRBD1. The specimen sequenced was naive T cells sorted from blood. The source is a man aged 18 to 30 in good health. The CDR3 DNA reads TGCGCCAGCAGCCAAGTTCGGCAGGGGGCCACCGGGGAGCTGTTTTTT. Its translation is CASSQVRQGATGELFF.